The present entry profiles one T cell receptor (beta chain) with its context. The source of the sample is a study of blood T cell repertoires in COVID-19. Across the whole study: There were acute and convalescent COVID-19 samples, and they came from the United States, Italy and Spain.

CDR3 length: 16 amino acids. V trimming: 6 bases; J trimming: 0 bases; junction bases outside the gene matches: 6. Germline CDR1 and CDR2: KGHSH and LQKENI. All enrollees were roughly 18 to 95 years old and from 20 to 30 US areas. TCRdb's table, derived via immunoSEQ multiplex PCR, lists solely in-frame clones and lacks some. Of approximately 320,000 clones detected, about 91% appear once; the ten largest clones hold more than 8.5%. The source is a woman aged 18-29 years who had recovered from COVID-19. This rearrangement joins TRBV18 to TRBJ1-1, with 11 bases that match TRBD1. Material: PBMCs or T cells enriched from blood (not recorded which). The CDR3 DNA reads as TGTGCCAGCTCCCCGGACAGGGGGCGCGTGAACACTGAAGCTTTCTTT. Its translation is CASSPDRGRVNTEAFF.